The entry that follows covers one T cell receptor (beta chain) sequence. Its antigen is not known. Trimming shortened V by 3 bases and J by 7 bases, and 18 bases separated the two germline ends. This CDR3 region has 16 residues. Germline V gene lookup returns CDR1 MNHEY and CDR2 SMNVEV (reference sequence). The sample comes from a study of T cell responses to AZD1222 COVID-19 vaccine. Background on the study: Analysis merged second doses at about 4 or about 12 weeks.

Broader study findings: Repertoire sampling occurred only after the peak T cell response. Only 5 to 7 AZD1222 recipients were seropositive at baseline. Donors were largely white British and mainly female; clonal diversity was possibly underestimated.

Profiled with immunoSEQ multiplex PCR; TCRdb holds only in-frame clones, not every one. The sample consists of approximately 140,000 clones, about 90% of them appearing once. This clonotype was sampled from an adult in good health. This material consisted of peripheral blood, taken on day 0 of AZD1222 vaccination. The V gene is TRBV27, the J gene TRBJ1-4; TRBD1 might be the D (5 bases). CDR3 nucleotide sequence: TGTGCCAGCAGTTTGCAGGGACCGTCGAGGGGTGAAAAACTGTTTTTT. Its protein is CASSLQGPSRGEKLFF.